A single sample is the source of the 2 T cell receptor beta chains below, sequenced in a study of cytomegalovirus exposure and HLA in healthy donors. 60 Vbeta and 13 Jbeta primers were used in PCR. The protocol was immunoSEQ multiplex PCR, while the TCRdb copy is restricted to in-frame clones and leaves out a portion. Its clone listing holds 130,000 or so clones. The specimen was PBMCs. These receptors came from a woman in her sixties or seventies in good health and CMV-seronegative.

V is TRBV27 and J is TRBJ2-6; 8 bases are a match to TRBD1. The CDR3 has 19 amino acids. With 2 bases clipped from V and 0 bases from J, the junction kept 9 bases outside the gene matches. Germline CDR1 MNHEY, CDR2 SMNVEV (reference sequence). The CDR3: CASSLGVDRALSGANVLTF. In DNA, the CDR3 is TGTGCCAGCAGTTTAGGGGTGGACAGGGCACTCTCTGGGGCCAACGTCCTGACTTTC.

The rearrangement links TRBV6-4 to TRBJ1-1, with D unresolved. The CDR3 covers 12 residues. Looked up from germline, CDR1 is MRHNA and CDR2 is SNTAGT. Deletions cut 2 bases from V and 9 bases from J, with 10 bases between. CDR3 bases: TGTGCCAGCAGTGACGGCGGGGTCCAAGCTTTCTTT. Translated, it gives CASSDGGVQAFF.